Below, 12 T cell receptor beta chains from the same sample are listed, as sequenced in a study of identical twins. Via MiXCR, TCRdb re-called the 5' RACE reads, giving one row per CDR3 protein. The sample shows 450,000 to 600,000 distinct CDR3 sequences, about 20% of them seen only once. This sample also appeared in a second study, on yellow fever vaccine responses in identical twins.

Sequencing used CD4+ T cells sorted from blood. The receptors were sampled from a young woman in good health.

This chain connects TRBV6-1 to TRBJ1-2; a possible D gene is TRBD1 (5 bases). Germline V gives CDR1 MNHNS, CDR2 SASEGT. The CDR3 is made up of 15 amino acids. The V gene lost 8 bases and the J gene lost 4 bases, with 20 bases spanning the gap. The CDR3 sequence: CASHTSNAGGYGYTF. CDR3 in DNA: TGTGCCAGCCACACGAGCAACGCGGGGGGCTATGGCTACACCTTC.

The rearrangement links TRBV24-1 to TRBJ2-2; perhaps TRBD1 as D (6 bases). The germline V gene has CDR1 KGHDR and CDR2 SFDVKD. The CDR3 extends over 12 amino acids. Between the trimmed V and J ends, which lost 2 bases and 15 bases, there was a span of 12 bases. The CDR3 spells CATSDSGQIMFF. CDR3 nucleotide sequence: TGTGCCACCAGTGATTCTGGACAGATAATGTTTTTT.

This clonotype was seen a handful of times. This chain connects TRBV4-2 to TRBJ2-1, with 12 bases fitting TRBD2. Germline CDR1 reads LGHNA; CDR2 reads YNFKEQ. V gave up 4 bases and J gave up 4 bases; unmatched junction bases: 5. The CDR3 is 16 residues long. CDR3 in amino acids: CASSRRTSGEYNEQFF. The DNA of the CDR3 is TGTGCCAGCAGCCGGCGGACTAGCGGGGAATACAATGAGCAGTTCTTC.

There are a few counts of this clonotype. In nucleotides, the CDR3 is TGTGCCAGCAGCCTACAGCGGGGGCCTCAAGAGACCCAGTACTTC. Translated: CASSLQRGPQETQYF. The rearrangement joins TRBV12-3 or TRBV12-4 to TRBJ2-5, with 8 bases identical to TRBD2. V lost 6 bases to trimming and J lost 2 bases; unmatched junction nucleotides: 8. The CDR3 is 15 residues long.

This clonotype was seen more than once but under ten times. This chain links TRBV12-3 or TRBV12-4 with TRBJ2-3; TRBD2 might be the D (5 bases). This CDR3 spans 15 amino acids. Trimming took 8 bases from V and 2 from J, leaving 17 bases between them. CDR3: CASCGRSGITDTQYF. CDR3 bases: TGTGCCAGCTGTGGGCGGAGCGGAATCACAGATACGCAGTATTTT.

This clonotype has a handful of counts. CDR3 in DNA: TGTGCCAGCAGCTTAGCGGCAGGGGCCGGGGAGCTGTTTTTT. Translated: CASSLAAGAGELFF. The V call is TRBV7-9, the J call TRBJ2-2; a possible D gene is TRBD1 (6 bases). The CDR3 loop spans 14 amino acids. Germline CDR1 reads SEHNR; CDR2 reads FQNEAQ (reference sequence). Trimming took off 0 bases at V and 6 bases at J, with 8 bases between the two ends. Full variable domain (missing parts from reference TRBV7-9 and TRBJ2-2): DTGVSQNPRHKITKRGQNVTFRCDPISEHNRLYWYRQTLGQGPEFLTYFQNEAQLEKSRLLSDRFSAERPKGSFSTLEIQRTEQGDSAMYLCASSLAAGAGELFFGEGSRLTVL.

This clonotype was counted a few times. This chain uses TRBV11-2 with TRBJ2-3; a weak D match, TRBD1 (5 bases). The CDR3 has 16 amino acids. Per germline, CDR1 SGHAT and CDR2 FQNNGV. Trimming took off 5 bases at V and 0 bases at J, with 15 bases between the two ends. The CDR3 DNA sequence: TGTGCCAGCAGCCCCCTATGGGGCCCGAGCACAGATACGCAGTATTTT. It yields the protein CASSPLWGPSTDTQYF.

This clonotype was counted only a few times. The chain has TRBV14 and TRBJ2-1, with a weak D call TRBD2 (5 bases). The CDR3 is 18 residues long. Trimming removed 0 bases from V and 0 bases from J, with 15 bases in between. CDR1 is SGHDN, CDR2 FVKESK, per germline. The DNA for the CDR3 is TGTGCCAGCAGCCAAGAACGGGGTAGCTGGAGCTCCTACAATGAGCAGTTCTTC. As protein: CASSQERGSWSSYNEQFF.

This clonotype was picked up a small number of times. The rearrangement links TRBV5-1 to TRBJ2-2, with 7 bases matching TRBD2. CDR1 is SGHRS and CDR2 is YFSETQ in the germline V gene. V was pared by 5 bases and J by 5 bases, with 12 bases of the junction left unmatched. This CDR3 contains 16 residues. The CDR3 here is CASRPASGENTGELFF. CDR3 sequence (DNA): TGCGCCAGCAGACCTGCTAGCGGTGAGAATACCGGGGAGCTGTTTTTT.

The chain employs TRBV7-9 and TRBJ1-2; TRBD1 aligns across 7 bases. Trimming cost V 2 bases and J 5 bases; bases outside gene matches: 5. Germline CDR1 is SEHNR and CDR2 is FQNEAQ (reference sequence). The CDR3 is 14 amino acids. The CDR3: CASSLPGTAYGYTF. The CDR3 DNA follows: TGTGCCAGCAGCTTACCCGGGACAGCTTATGGCTACACCTTC.

Only a few counts were recorded for this clonotype. This chain joins TRBV20-1 and TRBJ1-2; 9 bases are a match to TRBD1. This CDR3 spans 14 amino acids. Germline CDR1 reads DFQATT; CDR2 reads SNEGSKA (reference sequence). V gave up 3 bases and J gave up 3 bases; unmatched junction bases: 5. The CDR3, as DNA: TGCAGTGCTAGGGGACAGGGCAAGTACTATGGCTACACCTTC. Its translation is CSARGQGKYYGYTF.

The rearrangement joins TRBV6-1 to TRBJ1-5; D is ambiguous. This CDR3 has 14 residues. Looked up from germline, CDR1 is MNHNS and CDR2 is SASEGT. Trimming stripped 9 bases from V and 1 base from J, with 13 bases between. The CDR3, as DNA: TGTGCCAGTGTCTACACGGGAAGCAATCAGCCCCAGCATTTT. It specifies CASVYTGSNQPQHF.